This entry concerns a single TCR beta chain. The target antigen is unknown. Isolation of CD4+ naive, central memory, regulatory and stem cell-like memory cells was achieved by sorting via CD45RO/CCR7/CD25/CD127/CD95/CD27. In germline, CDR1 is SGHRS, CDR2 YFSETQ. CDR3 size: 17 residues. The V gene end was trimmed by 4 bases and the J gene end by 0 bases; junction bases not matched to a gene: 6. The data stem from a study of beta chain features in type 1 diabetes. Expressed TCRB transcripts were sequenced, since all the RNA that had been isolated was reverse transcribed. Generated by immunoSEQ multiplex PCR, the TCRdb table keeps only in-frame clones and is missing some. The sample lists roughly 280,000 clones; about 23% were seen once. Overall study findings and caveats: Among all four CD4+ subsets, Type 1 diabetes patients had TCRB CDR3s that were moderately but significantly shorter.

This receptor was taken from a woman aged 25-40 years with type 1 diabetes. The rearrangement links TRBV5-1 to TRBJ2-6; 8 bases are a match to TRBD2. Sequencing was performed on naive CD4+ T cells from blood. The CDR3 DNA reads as TGCGCCAGCAGCGTCCTTAGCGGGGTCTCTGGGGCCAACGTCCTGACTTTC. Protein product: CASSVLSGVSGANVLTF.